This T cell receptor (beta chain) was sequenced during a study of identical twins. From the 5' RACE reads, TCRdb called clonotypes with MiXCR, one entry per CDR3 protein. The sample contains some 230,000 distinct CDR3 sequences, under 8.5% of which appear only once. This clonotype has a handful of counts. The same data also went into a second study, on T cells expressing NK-cell markers.

Sequencing was done on a sample of CD8+ T cells sorted from blood. The receptor was isolated from a woman between 18 and 29 years old in good health.

The CDR3 sequence: CASSETSGGPYNEQFF. As DNA, the CDR3 is TGTGCCAGCAGTGAAACTAGCGGGGGCCCTTACAATGAGCAGTTCTTC. This chain joins TRBV2 and TRBJ2-1; TRBD2 aligns across 11 bases. The CDR3 totals 16 residues. Germline CDR1 is SNHLY and CDR2 is FYNNEI. V shed 2 bases and J 4 bases; nucleotides not matched to a gene: 4.